The 27 T cell receptor beta chains reported below all come from one sample, sequenced in a study of early T cells in non-severe SARS-CoV-2 infection. MiXCR, run by TCRdb on the 5' RACE reads, gives a single entry per CDR3 protein. The sample includes 55,000 to 80,000 distinct CDR3 sequences, approximately 10% seen only once; the top ten take 5% to 8%. The sequenced sample consisted of whole blood. Receptors were obtained from an adult who was a healthcare worker with PCR-confirmed SARS-CoV-2 infection or an uninfected control (not recorded which).

CDR3 sequence reads: CASSSPLAGRETQYF. The CDR3 nucleotides are TGTGCCAGCAGCTCCCCACTAGCGGGGAGAGAGACCCAGTACTTC. This sequence joins TRBV3-1 and TRBJ2-5, with TRBD2 matching 10 bases. This CDR3 is 15 amino acids long. Germline loops: CDR1 LGHDT, CDR2 YNNKEL (reference sequence). The junction had 7 bases not matched to a gene; V was cut back by 5 bases and J by 4 bases.

About this clonotype itself: At one end the junction does not follow the germline gene, possibly because of a read error. The chain combines TRBV4-2 with TRBJ2-5, with 8 bases identical to TRBD2. Germline CDR1 is LGHNA and CDR2 is YNFKEQ. There are 16 residues in the CDR3. The CDR3 DNA is TGTGTCAGCAGCCCGAAAGCGGGGGCGAGCCAAGAGACCCAGTACTTC. Translated: CVSSPKAGASQETQYF.

Remarks on this clonotype: This could be a read error, since a much larger clone is one nucleotide away. The V and J genes are TRBV29-1 and TRBJ1-1; the D gene is possibly TRBD1 (6 bases). The CDR3 has 13 residues. CDR1 and CDR2 (germline): SQVTM, ANQGSEA. V was cut by 6 bases and J by 4 bases, with 15 bases left in between. The CDR3 protein is CSVVTGTGTEAFF. The CDR3 DNA reads TGCAGCGTCGTTACAGGGACTGGCACTGAAGCTTTCTTT.

This clonotype appeared many times. V and J are TRBV15 and TRBJ1-6; no definite D call. With 1 base removed from V and 9 bases from J, the gap between germline ends came to 13 bases. This CDR3 spans 15 amino acids. Germline lookup yields CDR1 LNHNV and CDR2 YYDKDF (reference sequence). The CDR3 loop reads CATSRVAEGSSPLHF. The CDR3 region has the DNA TGTGCCACCAGCAGAGTGGCAGAAGGGAGTTCACCCCTCCACTTT. Combining the CDR3 with reference TRBV15 and TRBJ1-6 gives the whole variable domain DAMVIQNPRYQVTQFGKPVTLSCSQTLNHNVMYWYQQKSSQAPKLLFHYYDKDFNNEADTPDNFQSRRPNTSFCFLDIRSPGLGDTAMYLCATSRVAEGSSPLHFGNGTRLTVT.

This clonotype was recorded a few times. CDR3 DNA: TGTGCCAGCAGTCCTCGGACAGGGGGCAATCAGCCCCAGCATTTT. Translated: CASSPRTGGNQPQHF. The chain recombines TRBV12-3 or TRBV12-4 with TRBJ1-5; TRBD1 matches at 9 bases. V lost 5 bases, J lost 2 bases, and 4 bases stayed unmatched. This CDR3 is built from 15 residues.

This clonotype was seen many times. The chain couples TRBV20-1 to TRBJ2-3; no firm D call. The CDR3 is 13 residues long. The V end was cut by 7 bases, the J end by 5 bases, with 16 bases between. Per germline, CDR1 DFQATT and CDR2 SNEGSKA (reference sequence). CDR3 protein: CSVRASVLDTQYF. CDR3 sequence (DNA): TGCAGTGTTCGGGCCAGCGTGTTAGATACGCAGTATTTT.

CDR3 nucleotides: TGCAGTGCTAGACAGGGGGCTTTGCCTGAAGCTTTCTTT. This sequence encodes CSARQGALPEAFF. This chain uses TRBV20-1 with TRBJ1-1; 8 bases are a match to TRBD1. This CDR3 comprises 13 residues. V lost 2 bases, J lost 6 bases, and 5 bases stayed unmatched. Germline V gene lookup returns CDR1 DFQATT and CDR2 SNEGSKA (reference sequence).

This clonotype came up a few times. DNA for the CDR3: TGCAGTGCTAGATCCGGACAGGGCTTTCGCTATGGCTACACCTTC. Protein: CSARSGQGFRYGYTF. The chain couples TRBV20-1 to TRBJ1-2; the match to TRBD1 covers 8 bases. The CDR3 runs to 15 residues. V lost 2 bases and J lost 4; bases outside the gene matches: 9. From germline, CDR1 is DFQATT and CDR2 SNEGSKA (reference sequence).

This clonotype has more than one count but fewer than ten. The chain combines TRBV18 with TRBJ1-4; D gene unclear. This CDR3 is built from 11 residues. Germline assignment: CDR1 KGHSH and CDR2 LQKENI. V was trimmed by 6 bases and J by 11 bases, leaving 10 bases between them. Written as DNA, the CDR3 is TGTGCCAGCTCTCCCAAGGAGAAACTGTTTTTT. Translated, it gives CASSPKEKLFF.

The table lists this clonotype with a few counts. V is TRBV29-1 and J is TRBJ2-1, with 11 bases lining up with TRBD2. Germline values: CDR1 SQVTM, CDR2 ANQGSEA. After removal of 3 bases from V and 7 bases from J, the junction contained 8 bases not matched to a gene. This CDR3 contains 15 residues. CDR3 sequence (DNA): TGCAGCGTTGATAAACTAGCGGGGGCAGGGAATGAGCAGTTCTTC. Translated: CSVDKLAGAGNEQFF.

Ten or more counts support this clonotype. The CDR3 sequence: CASSVGQQNTEAFF. The CDR3, as DNA: TGTGCCAGCAGCGTGGGACAGCAGAACACTGAAGCTTTCTTT. The genes are TRBV5-5 and TRBJ1-1, with 7 bases lining up with TRBD1. Germline loops: CDR1 SGHKS, CDR2 YYEKEE (reference sequence). CDR3 length: 14 amino acids. J lost 1 base, V lost 4 bases, and 4 bases had no gene match.

This rearrangement joins TRBV5-1 to TRBJ2-1, with D unresolved. Trimming left V 4 bases short and J 9 bases short, with 8 bases between. The CDR3 has 11 residues. CDR1 SGHRS and CDR2 YFSETQ come from the germline V gene. The CDR3 region has the DNA TGCGCCAGCAGCCTGACGGGTGAGCAGTTCTTC. Encoded protein: CASSLTGEQFF. The whole variable domain, filled in from reference TRBV5-1 and TRBJ2-1, reads KAGVTQTPRYLIKTRGQQVTLSCSPISGHRSVSWYQQTPGQGLQFLFEYFSETQRNKGNFPGRFSGRQFSNSRSEMNVSTLELGDSALYLCASSLTGEQFFGPGTRLTVL.

Ten or more counts support this clonotype. The chain employs TRBV20-1 and TRBJ2-3, with 14 bases identical to TRBD2. J was trimmed by 6 bases and V by 1 base; bases with no gene match: 6. The germline V gene encodes CDR1 DFQATT and CDR2 SNEGSKA (reference sequence). The CDR3 extends over 16 amino acids. The CDR3 region is CSARGGLAGVIDTQYF. CDR3 nucleotides: TGCAGTGCTAGAGGGGGACTAGCGGGAGTTATTGATACGCAGTATTTT.

This clonotype was counted only a few times. This chain links TRBV4-1 with TRBJ2-7; D is possibly TRBD2 (6 bases). Looked up from germline, CDR1 is MGHRA and CDR2 is YSYEKL. The CDR3 has 13 residues. The V gene lost 4 bases and the J gene lost 3 bases, with 10 bases spanning the gap. The CDR3 is CASSPGAFYEQYF. In DNA, the CDR3 is TGCGCCAGCAGCCCGGGAGCTTTCTACGAGCAGTACTTC.

The table lists this clonotype with many counts. The chain couples TRBV5-5 to TRBJ1-6; the D is unclear. With 2 bases removed from V and 6 bases from J, the gap between germline ends came to 9 bases. The CDR3 extends over 14 amino acids. Germline CDR1 is SGHKS and CDR2 is YYEKEE (reference sequence). This CDR3 reads CASSFGLPNSPLHF. The DNA of the CDR3 is TGTGCCAGCAGCTTTGGGCTACCTAATTCACCCCTCCACTTT.

This clonotype was detected only a few times. V and J are TRBV7-2 and TRBJ2-3, with D perhaps being TRBD1 or TRBD2 (6 bases each). Looked up from germline, CDR1 is SGHTA and CDR2 is FQGNSA. The CDR3 totals 15 residues. V dropped 3 bases and J dropped 2 bases, with 12 bases sitting between them. The CDR3 loop is CASSFQGRITDTQYF. The CDR3, as DNA: TGTGCCAGCAGCTTCCAGGGGAGGATCACAGATACGCAGTATTTT.

The sample holds many counts of this clonotype. This chain's CDR3 is CASTVIGGRAGEQFF. CDR3 coding DNA: TGTGCCAGCACCGTCATCGGCGGGAGGGCCGGCGAGCAGTTCTTC. The V call is TRBV28, the J call TRBJ2-1, with TRBD2 identical over 9 bases. V was pared by 7 bases and J by 10 bases, with 14 bases of the junction left unmatched. CDR1 MDHEN and CDR2 SYDVKM come from the germline V gene. The CDR3 is made up of 15 amino acids.

This clonotype was found many times. The rearrangement uses TRBV27 and TRBJ1-5; no clear D gene. The germline V and J ends were trimmed by 3 bases and 6 bases, with 12 bases remaining between them. The germline CDR1 and CDR2 sequences are MNHEY and SMNVEV (reference sequence). The CDR3 runs to 14 residues. CDR3 loop: CASSLWGEAQPQHF. The CDR3 region has the DNA TGTGCCAGCAGTTTGTGGGGAGAAGCTCAGCCCCAGCATTTT.

The rearrangement links TRBV11-2 to TRBJ2-7; TRBD1 matches 8 bases. The V segment lost 5 bases and the J segment 4 bases; nucleotides outside the gene matches: 10. Germline CDR1 reads SGHAT; CDR2 reads FQNNGV. The CDR3 extends over 15 amino acids. The CDR3: CASSKRTGSVYEQYF. The CDR3 nucleotides read TGTGCCAGCAGCAAGAGGACAGGGAGCGTGTACGAGCAGTACTTC.

This clonotype was observed many times. The chain joins TRBV7-8 to TRBJ2-7; D is ambiguous. The germline gives CDR1 SGHVS, CDR2 FQNEAQ. This CDR3 comprises 13 residues. Trimming pared 2 bases from V and 4 bases from J, leaving 9 bases between. The CDR3 loop is CASSLNSLYEQYF. The CDR3 coding sequence is TGTGCCAGCAGCTTAAACAGCCTATACGAGCAGTACTTC. Drawing the rest from reference TRBV7-8 and TRBJ2-7, the complete variable domain is GAGVSQSPRYKVAKRGQDVALRCDPISGHVSLFWYQQALGQGPEFLTYFQNEAQLDKSGLPSDRFFAERPEGSVSTLKIQRTQQEDSAVYLCASSLNSLYEQYFGPGTRLTVT.

This clonotype showed up many times. V gene TRBV7-2 combines with J gene TRBJ2-3, with 8 bases fitting TRBD2. The CDR3 runs 16 residues. Unmatched junction bases numbered 4, after V lost 2 bases and J lost 0 bases. Germline CDR1 is SGHTA and CDR2 is FQGNSA. For the CDR3, the DNA is TGTGCCAGCAGCTTATTAGCGGGGACTAGCACAGATACGCAGTATTTT. Translated: CASSLLAGTSTDTQYF.

The chain recombines TRBV4-3 with TRBJ2-5; a possible D gene is TRBD1 (5 bases). This CDR3 is 13 amino acids long. Trimming took off 2 bases at V and 2 bases at J, with 6 bases between the two ends. Germline V gene data show CDR1 as LGHNA and CDR2 as YSLEER. The CDR3 bases are TGCGCCAGCAGCCAACGACAGCAAGAGACCCAGTACTTC. Protein sequence: CASSQRQQETQYF.

This clonotype was counted ten times or more. The chain carries TRBV29-1 and TRBJ1-1, with D possibly matching TRBD1 (6 bases). Per germline, CDR1 SQVTM and CDR2 ANQGSEA. Trimming removed 2 bases at V and 5 bases at J, with 15 bases between. The CDR3 is made up of 14 amino acids. CDR3 region: CSVELKQGLTEAFF. The CDR3 coding sequence is TGCAGCGTTGAACTCAAACAGGGTTTGACTGAAGCTTTCTTT.

Only a few counts were recorded for this clonotype. The rearrangement joins TRBV18 to TRBJ2-1, with a tentative D call TRBD2 (6 bases). This CDR3 is built from 17 residues. Trimming left V 2 bases short and J 0 bases short, with 14 bases between. Germline V gives CDR1 KGHSH, CDR2 LQKENI. DNA of the CDR3: TGTGCCAGCTCACCATCGAGGAGGGCAAGCTCCTACAATGAGCAGTTCTTC. It codes for CASSPSRRASSYNEQFF.

The chain carries TRBV19 and TRBJ2-1; 9 nucleotides agree with TRBD1. Per the germline V gene, CDR1 is LNHDA and CDR2 is SQIVND (reference sequence). Losses at the gene ends were 4 bases for V and 6 bases for J; bases not matched to a gene: 10. CDR3 length: 16 residues. In DNA, the CDR3 is TGTGCCAGTAGTACGACCGGGACAGGGCTTTCCAATGAGCAGTTCTTC. It specifies CASSTTGTGLSNEQFF.

This clonotype was observed at least ten times. The CDR3 region is CASSRNSPTYEQYF. CDR3 DNA: TGTGCCAGCAGCCGAAACTCTCCCACCTACGAGCAGTACTTC. V is TRBV14 and J is TRBJ2-7; no clear D gene. Germline V gene lookup returns CDR1 SGHDN and CDR2 FVKESK. The length of the CDR3 is 14 residues. V lost 4 bases and J 2 bases, leaving 12 bases between the germline ends.

The chain uses TRBV7-6 and TRBJ2-2; no definite D call. From germline, CDR1 is SGHVS and CDR2 FNYEAQ. V dropped 0 bases and J dropped 3 bases, with 8 bases sitting between them. This CDR3 has 15 amino acids. DNA for the CDR3: TGTGCCAGCAGCTTAGCGCGAACGTACACCGGGGAGCTGTTTTTT. Its translation is CASSLARTYTGELFF.